This T cell receptor (beta chain) comes out of a study of OX40 agonist ivuxolimab in advanced cancers. Across the whole study: It was ivuxolimab, an agonistic anti-OX40 (CD134) antibody, that patients were treated with. Notes on the study in general: Some of the lowest clonal expansion was seen in partial responders at 0.1-3.0 mg/kg. Expanded clones were, on average, more numerous among CD8+ T cells than CD4+.

Blood draws occurred at baseline, cycle 4 day 1, and cycle 7 day 1. TCRdb's copy holds only in-frame clones and misses some; the assay was immunoSEQ multiplex PCR. The sample yields tens of thousands of clones, under 90% seen once. This clone was counted once. Its antigen is currently unknown. Germline values: CDR1 SGHRS, CDR2 YFSETQ. V shed 4 bases and J shed 0 bases, with 9 bases lying between them. CDR3 size: 14 residues. The receptor's source is an adult with an advanced solid tumor such as melanoma, head and neck, liver or kidney cancer. This sample comprised CD4+ or CD8+ T cells sorted from blood, obtained in a trial of the OX40 agonist ivuxolimab. The chain combines TRBV5-1 with TRBJ2-3; possibly TRBD2 for D (5 bases). The chain's CDR3 is CASSELASTDTQYF. The CDR3 bases are TGCGCCAGCAGCGAGCTAGCTAGCACAGATACGCAGTATTTT.